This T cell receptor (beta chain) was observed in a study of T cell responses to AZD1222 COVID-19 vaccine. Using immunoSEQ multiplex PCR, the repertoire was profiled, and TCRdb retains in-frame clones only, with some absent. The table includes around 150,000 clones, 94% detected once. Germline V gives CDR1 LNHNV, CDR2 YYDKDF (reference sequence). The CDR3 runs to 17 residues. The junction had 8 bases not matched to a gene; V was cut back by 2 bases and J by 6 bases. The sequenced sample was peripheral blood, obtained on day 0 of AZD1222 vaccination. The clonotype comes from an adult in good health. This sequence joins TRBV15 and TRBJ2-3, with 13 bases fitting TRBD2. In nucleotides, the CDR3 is TGTGCCACCAGCAGAATTAGGGGGACTAGCGGGGCGGATACGCAGTATTTT. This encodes CATSRIRGTSGADTQYF.